One and the same sample provided the 28 T cell receptor beta chains below, sequenced in a study of patients and donors after allogeneic stem cell transplantation. TCRdb itself ran the RT-PCR reads through MiXCR, one entry per CDR3 protein. Of roughly 940,000 distinct CDR3 sequences in the sample, 18% are singletons; the top ten hold around 6%. The sample consisted of blood, either unsorted or a sorted T cell fraction (not recorded which). The receptor set was obtained from a human donor who was either an allogeneic HSCT recipient or a stem cell or donor lymphocyte infusion donor (not recorded which). It is not recorded whose cells these are; they may come from a transplant donor.

This clonotype has just a few counts. This sequence joins TRBV7-2 and TRBJ1-2; 7 nucleotides match TRBD1. Germline-derived CDR1 and CDR2 are SGHTA and FQGNSA. J gave up 5 bases and V 3 bases, and 6 bases lay outside the gene matches. The CDR3 has 14 amino acids. DNA of the CDR3: TGTGCCAGCAGCTTCGACAGGGAGAGTTATGGCTACACCTTC. It translates to CASSFDRESYGYTF.

A note on this clonotype: A read error may produce the germline difference seen at one junction end. This chain links TRBV7-2 with TRBJ1-1; TRBD1 agrees at 8 bases. The CDR3 has 13 amino acids. Germline lookup yields CDR1 SGHTA and CDR2 FQGNSA. The CDR3 sequence is CASSFKQGGEASF. DNA for the CDR3: TGTGCCAGCAGCTTCAAACAGGGGGGTGAAGCTTCCTTT.

This clonotype was detected a few times. The genes are TRBV5-1 and TRBJ2-3; D unresolved. Trimming removed 4 bases from V and 4 bases from J, with 13 bases in between. The CDR3 totals 14 residues. Germline V gene sequence: CDR1 SGHRS, CDR2 YFSETQ. CDR3: CASSPDTVPDTQYF. The CDR3 bases are TGCGCCAGCAGCCCTGATACAGTGCCAGATACGCAGTATTTT.

The CDR3 DNA reads TGTGCCAGCACTAAATACTGGGGCGACACCGGGGAGCTGTTTTTT. The encoded protein is CASTKYWGDTGELFF. The chain carries TRBV9 and TRBJ2-2; maybe TRBD1 (5 bases). Trimming stripped 6 bases from V and 3 bases from J, with 15 bases between. The CDR3 spans 15 residues. Germline V gene data show CDR1 as SGDLS and CDR2 as YYNGEE.

The table lists this clonotype with a few counts. This chain links TRBV5-6 with TRBJ2-7; D perhaps matches TRBD1 (6 bases). The CDR3 covers 13 residues. From germline, CDR1 is SGHDT and CDR2 YYEEEE. V was shortened by 7 bases and J by 2 bases, with 13 bases between the two germline ends. CDR3 DNA sequence: TGTGCCAGCGCCAGGACAGAAGCCTACGAGCAGTACTTC. Translated, it gives CASARTEAYEQYF.

This clonotype was counted between two and nine times. The chain uses TRBV2 and TRBJ2-3; TRBD2 agrees at 7 bases. The J segment lost 0 bases and the V segment lost 5 bases, leaving 5 bases of the junction unmatched. CDR1 and CDR2 from the germline V gene are SNHLY and FYNNEI. CDR3 length: 15 amino acids. The CDR3 coding sequence is TGTGCCAGCAGTTCTAGCGGAGCTAGCACAGATACGCAGTATTTT. Its protein is CASSSSGASTDTQYF.

This clonotype has a handful of counts. The chain links TRBV5-1 to TRBJ1-1, with a weak D call TRBD1 (6 bases). This CDR3 comprises 14 residues. CDR1 SGHRS and CDR2 YFSETQ come from the germline V gene. The V gene lost 5 bases and the J gene lost 4 bases, with 15 bases spanning the gap. CDR3 residues: CASRQGGGSTEAFF. Here the CDR3 DNA reads TGCGCCAGCAGACAGGGCGGGGGGTCCACTGAAGCTTTCTTT.

Written as DNA, the CDR3 is TGTGCCAGCAGCCAAGGTGGGAGAAGCTACGAGCAGTACTTC. As protein: CASSQGGRSYEQYF. V is TRBV14 and J is TRBJ2-7; D possibly corresponds to TRBD2 (5 bases). This CDR3 spans 14 amino acids. CDR1 is SGHDN and CDR2 is FVKESK in the germline V gene. Deletions cut 1 base from V and 3 bases from J, with 10 bases between.

This rearrangement joins TRBV7-2 to TRBJ2-1; the D is unclear. Per germline, CDR1 SGHTA and CDR2 FQGNSA. The V end lost 1 base, the J end lost 3 bases, and 7 bases lay between the germline ends. The length of the CDR3 is 14 residues. The CDR3 DNA reads TGTGCCAGCAGCTTAGGTACACTCTACAATGAGCAGTTCTTC. Translating it yields CASSLGTLYNEQFF.

The chain uses TRBV20-1 and TRBJ2-3, with D possibly being TRBD2 (6 bases). Trimming pared 5 bases from V and 6 bases from J, leaving 15 bases between. The CDR3 totals 13 residues. Germline CDR1 reads DFQATT; CDR2 reads SNEGSKA (reference sequence). The CDR3 DNA reads as TGCAGTGCTCTCCAACCGGGACTGGATACGCAGTATTTT. It encodes CSALQPGLDTQYF.

This clonotype was found many times. The chain uses TRBV12-3 or TRBV12-4 and TRBJ2-5; 10 positions match TRBD1. CDR3 length equals 13 residues. Trimming took 6 bases from V and 8 from J; bases not matched to a gene: 6. CDR3 sequence: CASSGTGASTQYF. The CDR3 coding sequence is TGTGCCAGCAGCGGGACAGGGGCTTCTACCCAGTACTTC.

In its sample, this clonotype was seen a few times. The chain links TRBV12-3 or TRBV12-4 to TRBJ2-3, with 15 bases aligning to TRBD2. The CDR3 covers 17 residues. J lost 4 bases, V lost 4 bases, and 6 bases had no gene match. In nucleotides, the CDR3 is TGTGCCAGCAGTTCCCGGACTAGCGGGAGGGCGTCAGATACGCAGTATTTT. Amino acid sequence: CASSSRTSGRASDTQYF.

V and J are TRBV3-1 and TRBJ2-5; no definite D call. V lost 4 bases and J lost 2, with 14 bases in between. The germline gives CDR1 LGHDT, CDR2 YNNKEL (reference sequence). This CDR3 is built from 15 residues. DNA of the CDR3: TGTGCCAGCAGCCCTTTTTTGCCCCGACAAGAGACCCAGTACTTC. It is translated as CASSPFLPRQETQYF.

The chain links TRBV6-6 to TRBJ1-1; no reliable D call. Per germline, CDR1 MNHNY and CDR2 SVGAGI (reference sequence). V was pared by 6 bases and J by 2 bases, with 10 bases between. This CDR3 is 13 amino acids long. CDR3 in DNA: TGTGCCAGCAGCCGACCCCAAAACACTGAAGCTTTCTTT. It encodes CASSRPQNTEAFF.

The chain joins TRBV12-3 or TRBV12-4 to TRBJ2-7; D possibly corresponds to TRBD1 (5 bases). V lost 5 bases and J lost 6, with 17 bases in between. The CDR3 is made up of 14 amino acids. CDR3 coding DNA: TGTGCCAGCAGTAAAAGCCCAGGGTGGGTCGAGCAGTACTTC. Translated, it gives CASSKSPGWVEQYF.

This clonotype has just a few counts. The gene calls are TRBV15 and TRBJ2-3, with D possibly TRBD2 on 6 matching bases. V gave up 0 bases and J gave up 4 bases, with 14 bases separating them. Germline CDR1 LNHNV, CDR2 YYDKDF (reference sequence). The CDR3 spans 16 residues. In DNA, the CDR3 is TGTGCCACCAGCAGAGACGGGACTCTGATAGCAGATACGCAGTATTTT. Translation: CATSRDGTLIADTQYF.

A few counts support this clonotype. This CDR3 reads CASSYSRVNYGYTF. In DNA, the CDR3 is TGTGCCAGCAGTTACTCGCGGGTCAACTATGGCTACACCTTC. The J gene is TRBJ1-2, the V gene TRBV6-5, with unresolved D. The length of the CDR3 is 14 residues. CDR1 and CDR2 from the germline V gene are MNHEY and SVGAGI. V lost 0 bases to trimming and J lost 2 bases, with 7 bases between them.

The chain couples TRBV14 to TRBJ2-1, with D perhaps being TRBD1 or TRBD2 (5 bases each). The V gene lost 7 bases and the J gene lost 9 bases, with 16 bases spanning the gap. CDR1 SGHDN and CDR2 FVKESK come from the germline V gene. The CDR3 extends over 13 amino acids. DNA of the CDR3: TGTGCCAGCAAGAGGGGAGACATCAGTGAGCAGTTCTTC. Translation gives CASKRGDISEQFF.

This clonotype was counted a few times. The genes are TRBV5-1 and TRBJ1-1; no clear D gene. Germline CDR1 SGHRS, CDR2 YFSETQ. The CDR3 is 14 residues long. V was trimmed by 4 bases and J by 2 bases, leaving 12 bases between them. The CDR3 loop is CASSKDLRNTEAFF. The CDR3 DNA reads TGCGCCAGCAGCAAGGACCTCCGAAACACTGAAGCTTTCTTT.

This clonotype was counted only a few times. The chain recombines TRBV10-3 with TRBJ2-5, with D perhaps TRBD1 (6 bases). Germline V CDR1 and CDR2: ENHRY, SYGVKD. With 8 bases removed from V and 8 bases from J, the gap between germline ends came to 15 bases. The CDR3 totals 12 residues. CDR3 in amino acids: CAIHGQSVTQYF. The CDR3, as DNA: TGTGCCATCCACGGACAGTCCGTCACCCAGTACTTC.

This clonotype turned up a few times. V usage is TRBV28 and J usage is TRBJ2-1; no clear D. The CDR3 runs to 16 residues. Per the germline V gene, CDR1 is MDHEN and CDR2 is SYDVKM. Trimming took off 6 bases at V and 0 bases at J, with 15 bases between the two ends. The chain's CDR3 is CASSSRPGVSYNEQFF. CDR3 bases: TGTGCCAGCAGCTCAAGACCAGGCGTCTCCTACAATGAGCAGTTCTTC.

This clonotype was detected many times. The gene calls are TRBV12-3 or TRBV12-4 and TRBJ2-7; possible D gene TRBD2, 5 bases. The CDR3 has 15 residues. V was pared by 2 bases and J by 2 bases, with 13 bases between. This CDR3 is CASSLTGIHTYEQYF. CDR3 in DNA: TGTGCCAGCAGTTTAACGGGGATCCACACCTACGAGCAGTACTTC.

V is TRBV20-1 and J is TRBJ1-1; tentatively, D is TRBD1 (5 bases). V shed 5 bases and J shed 5 bases, with 9 bases lying between them. The germline V gene encodes CDR1 DFQATT and CDR2 SNEGSKA (reference sequence). The CDR3 runs to 11 residues. The CDR3 nucleotides read TGCAGTGCTTCCAGGGAGACTGAAGCTTTCTTT. Translation: CSASRETEAFF.

This clonotype was detected only a few times. The chain carries TRBV2 and TRBJ2-7; unclear D gene. CDR3 length equals 14 residues. Germline lookup yields CDR1 SNHLY and CDR2 FYNNEI. Trimming pared 0 bases from V and 3 bases from J, leaving 9 bases between. CDR3 sequence (DNA): TGTGCCAGCAGTGAAGCGCTCGGCAACTACGAGCAGTACTTC. Its protein is CASSEALGNYEQYF.

This clonotype came up a few times. The gene calls are TRBV5-1 and TRBJ1-1, with 8 bases identical to TRBD1. The trim removed 4 bases at V and 7 bases at J, leaving 9 bases unmatched. CDR3 length: 14 amino acids. Germline V gene lookup returns CDR1 SGHRS and CDR2 YFSETQ. Here the CDR3 reads CASSDGQGRLEAFF. CDR3 coding DNA: TGCGCCAGCAGCGATGGACAGGGCCGTCTTGAAGCTTTCTTT.

This clonotype has only a few counts. The J gene is TRBJ2-1, the V gene TRBV5-6; no clear D. The germline gives CDR1 SGHDT, CDR2 YYEEEE. The V end lost 3 bases, the J end lost 2 bases, and 12 bases lay between the germline ends. The CDR3 runs 15 residues. In DNA form, the CDR3 reads TGTGCCAGCAGCTCGGAACCAGGAGCCTACAATGAGCAGTTCTTC. Its translation is CASSSEPGAYNEQFF.

This clonotype has a handful of counts. The gene calls are TRBV10-3 and TRBJ2-3; tentatively, D is TRBD1 (5 bases). Germline assignment: CDR1 ENHRY and CDR2 SYGVKD. This CDR3 spans 13 amino acids. V shed 9 bases and J shed 3 bases, with 13 bases lying between them. The CDR3 spells CAIGVGLTDTQYF. CDR3 nucleotides: TGTGCCATTGGGGTGGGGCTGACAGATACGCAGTATTTT.

This clonotype was seen more than once but under ten times. The chain couples TRBV12-3 or TRBV12-4 to TRBJ1-3; D is ambiguous. The germline V and J ends were trimmed by 5 bases and 2 bases, with 7 bases remaining between them. The CDR3 spans 13 residues. CDR3 DNA sequence: TGTGCCAGCAGTCCCGACCCTGGAAACACCATATATTTT. Amino acid sequence: CASSPDPGNTIYF.